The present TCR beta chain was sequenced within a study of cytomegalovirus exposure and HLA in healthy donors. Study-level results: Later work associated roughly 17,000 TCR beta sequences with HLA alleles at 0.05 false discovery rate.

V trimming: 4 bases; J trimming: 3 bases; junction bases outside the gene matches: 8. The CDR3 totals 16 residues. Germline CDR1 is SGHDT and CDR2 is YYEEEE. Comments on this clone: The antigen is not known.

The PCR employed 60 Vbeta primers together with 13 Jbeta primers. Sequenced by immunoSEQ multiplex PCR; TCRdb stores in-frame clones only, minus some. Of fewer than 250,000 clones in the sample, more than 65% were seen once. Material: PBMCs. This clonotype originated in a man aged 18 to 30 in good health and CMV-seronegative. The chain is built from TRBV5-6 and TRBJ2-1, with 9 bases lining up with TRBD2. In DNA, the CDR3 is TGTGCCAGCAGCCCGGAAGTGACTAGCGGCTACAATGAGCAGTTCTTC. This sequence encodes CASSPEVTSGYNEQFF.